This T cell receptor beta chain originates from a study of cytotoxic CD8 clonotypes in ibrutinib-treated CLL. This CDR3 region has 16 residues. Germline V lookup: CDR1 SGDLS, CDR2 YYNGEE. Unmatched junction bases numbered 14, after V lost 4 bases and J lost 6 bases. Clones were sequenced by immunoSEQ multiplex PCR, and TCRdb holds only the in-frame ones, with some missing. Altogether over 70,000 clones are present, about 86% being singletons, with the ten largest covering around 5%. The chain recombines TRBV9 with TRBJ2-7; 9 nucleotides agree with TRBD2. The sequence derives from a human donor with chronic lymphocytic leukemia. The material sequenced was PBMCs, taken before ibrutinib treatment. Here the CDR3 DNA reads TGTGCCAGCAGCCCCCGGTTCGCTAGCGGGACGATCGAGCAGTACTTC. Its protein is CASSPRFASGTIEQYF.